The clone carrying this T cell receptor (beta chain) was seen more than once but under ten times. Its antigen remains unknown. Mouse gene names apply. The read ends 1 residue early relative to the CDR3; the germline J gene fills the gap. The source of the sample is a study of tissue T cells after allogeneic stem cell transplantation. The sample's time point: mouse harvest day 14 after allogeneic transplant. Tail vein injection delivered 10^7 T-cell-depleted bone marrow cells and 10^6 splenic CD5+ T cells. Here immunoSEQ multiplex PCR was the method, and the copy in TCRdb shows in-frame clones only, minus some. The sample gives roughly 8,100 clones, roughly 38% of which show up once; around 6.4% is in the top ten. General study findings and limits: TCR repertoires tracked anatomic similarity, regardless of disease or transplant status. Sampling depth was limited, and the cohort was small and clinically varied.

The CDR3 spans 14 residues. V dropped 2 bases and J dropped 0 bases, with 6 bases sitting between them. Germline values: CDR1 KGHPV, CDR2 FQNQEV (reference sequence). This sequence originates from a female BALB/c mouse given C57BL/6 T cells with graft-versus-host disease after an allogeneic hematopoietic cell transplant. Sequencing was done on a sample of skin. The chain links TRBV26 to TRBJ2-5, with D unclear. The DNA read from the CDR3 is TGTGCCAGCAGTCTGCGAGAAAACCAAGACACCCAGTAC. It encodes CASSLRENQDTQY. The entire CDR3 is CASSLRENQDTQYF.